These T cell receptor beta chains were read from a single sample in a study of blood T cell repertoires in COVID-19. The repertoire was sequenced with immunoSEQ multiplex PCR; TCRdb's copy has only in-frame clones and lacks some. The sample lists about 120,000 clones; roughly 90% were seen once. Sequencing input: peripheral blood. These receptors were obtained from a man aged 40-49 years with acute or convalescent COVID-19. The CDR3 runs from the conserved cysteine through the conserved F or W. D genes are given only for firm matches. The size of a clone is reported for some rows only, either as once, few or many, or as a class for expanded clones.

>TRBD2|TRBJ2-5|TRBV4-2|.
TGTGCCAGCAGCCAAGATCCCGCGGGAGGGGGCCAAGAGACCCAGTACTTC
CASSQDPAGGGQETQYF
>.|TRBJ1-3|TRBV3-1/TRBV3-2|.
TGTGCCAGCAGCCAAAGGGGGTCTGGAAACACCATATATTTT
CASSQRGSGNTIYF
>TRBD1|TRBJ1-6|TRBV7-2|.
TGTGCCAGCAGCTGGACAGGGGGCTCACCCCTCCACTTT
CASSWTGGSPLHF
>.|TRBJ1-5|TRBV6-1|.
TGTGCCAGCAGTGACCCCTTATCGAGGTATAGCAATCAGCCCCAGCATTTT
CASSDPLSRYSNQPQHF
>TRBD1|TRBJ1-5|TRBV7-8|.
TGTGCCAGCAGCCGGGTTGGACAGGGGGTGGAGAATCAGCCCCAGCATTTT
CASSRVGQGVENQPQHF
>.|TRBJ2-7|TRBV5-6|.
TGTGCCAGCAGCTTCTCTAGCTCCTACGAGCAGTACTTC
CASSFSSSYEQYF
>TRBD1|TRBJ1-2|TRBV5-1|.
TGCGCCAGCAAATCAGGGGGCGAGGACTATGGCTACACCTTC
CASKSGGEDYGYTF
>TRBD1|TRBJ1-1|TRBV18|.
TGTGCCAGCTCATCCAGGGGGCCCGGGGTTCTCACTGAAGCTTTCTTT
CASSSRGPGVLTEAFF
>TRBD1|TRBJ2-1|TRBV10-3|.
TGTGCCTTCTCAGGGGGCGCGCACAATGAGCAGTTCTTC
CAFSGGAHNEQFF
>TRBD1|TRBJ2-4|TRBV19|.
TGTGCCAGTAGACCCCCGGGACAGGGCAATAGTGGCATTCAGTACTTC
CASRPPGQGNSGIQYF
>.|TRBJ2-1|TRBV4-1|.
TGCGCCAGCAGCCAAGGATCCCTAGGTAACAATGAGCAGTTCTTC
CASSQGSLGNNEQFF
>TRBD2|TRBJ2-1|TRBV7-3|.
TGTGCCAGCAGCCCGACTAGCGGGGCATGCTCCTACAATGAGCAGTTCTTC
CASSPTSGACSYNEQFF
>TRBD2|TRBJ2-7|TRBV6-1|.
TGTGCCAGCAGTGAACGTGGTAGCGGGAGGCCCCCCTCCTACGAGCAGTACTTC
CASSERGSGRPPSYEQYF
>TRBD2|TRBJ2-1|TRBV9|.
TGTGCCAGCAGCGGAATACTAGCGGGGAAGTACAATGAGCAGTTCTTC
CASSGILAGKYNEQFF
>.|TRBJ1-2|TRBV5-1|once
TGCGCCAGCGCTTCGACCCGGGATGCTAACTATGGCTACACCTTC
CASASTRDANYGYTF
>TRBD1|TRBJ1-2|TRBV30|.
TGTGCCTGGAGTTCAGGGGGCTATGGCTACACCTTC
CAWSSGGYGYTF
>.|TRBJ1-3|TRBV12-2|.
TGTGCAAGTCGCTTTGAAGGGGGTGGAAACACCATATATTTT
CASRFEGGGNTIYF
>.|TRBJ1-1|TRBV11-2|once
TGTGCCAGCAGCTTAGATAGGGGGGGTGAAGCTTTCTTT
CASSLDRGGEAFF
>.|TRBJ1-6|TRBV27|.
TGTGCCAGCAGACCCTCGAGCTCCTATAATTCACCCCTCCACTTT
CASRPSSSYNSPLHF
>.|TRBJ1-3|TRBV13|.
TGTGCCAGCAGCTTAGCTCTCCTCTCTGGAAACACCATATATTTT
CASSLALLSGNTIYF
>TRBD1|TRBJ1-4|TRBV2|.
TGTGCCAGCAGTGACGGGACAGTTAATGAAAAACTGTTTTTT
CASSDGTVNEKLFF
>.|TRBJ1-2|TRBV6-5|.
TGTGCCAGCAGTCCCCCGACAGCCTATAACTATGGCTACACCTTC
CASSPPTAYNYGYTF
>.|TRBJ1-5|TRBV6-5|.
TGTGCCAGCAGTAGGCAGGGCACTCAGCCCCAGCATTTT
CASSRQGTQPQHF
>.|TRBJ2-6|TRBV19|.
TGTGCCAGTAGTATTAGGGGCAGCGCAGCAAACTCTGGGGCCAACGTCCTGACTTTC
CASSIRGSAANSGANVLTF
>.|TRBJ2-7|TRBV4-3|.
TGCGCCAGCAGCCGAAAATTCCCCGAGAGCTACGAGCAGTACTTC
CASSRKFPESYEQYF
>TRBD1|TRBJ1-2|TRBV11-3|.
TGTGCCAGCAGCTTAAAGGGACCTACAGGGGGGACCAACTATGGCTACACCTTC
CASSLKGPTGGTNYGYTF
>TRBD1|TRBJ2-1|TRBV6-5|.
TGTGCCAGCAGCAGGGGGCTAGGGGGCAATGAGCAGTTCTTC
CASSRGLGGNEQFF
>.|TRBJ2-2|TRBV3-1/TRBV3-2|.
TGTGCCAGCAGCCATCGACTAGGGGAAGGCGGGGAGCTGTTTTTT
CASSHRLGEGGELFF
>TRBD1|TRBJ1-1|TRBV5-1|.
TGCGCCAGCAGCGGCCCGGGACAGTTGAACACTGAAGCTTTCTTT
CASSGPGQLNTEAFF
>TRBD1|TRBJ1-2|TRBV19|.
TGTGCCAGTAGTATTTCTGACAGGGATGGCTACACCTTC
CASSISDRDGYTF
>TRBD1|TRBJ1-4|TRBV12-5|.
TGTGCTAGTGCCCCGTTTCCCGGGACAGGGTCTAATGAAAAACTGTTTTTT
CASAPFPGTGSNEKLFF
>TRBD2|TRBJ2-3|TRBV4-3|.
TGCGCCAGCAGCTCACCCGATCGGGGGGAGGACACGCAGTATTTT
CASSSPDRGEDTQYF
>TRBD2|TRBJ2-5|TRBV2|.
TGTGCCGGCGCGGGACTAGCGAAGAAGACCCAGTACTTC
CAGAGLAKKTQYF
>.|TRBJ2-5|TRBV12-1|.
TGTGCCAGCAGCCCCGAGGGAGGGCAGACCCAGTACTTC
CASSPEGGQTQYF
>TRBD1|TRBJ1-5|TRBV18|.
TGTGCCAGCTCTCACAGGGGGCGTAATCAGCCCCAGCATTTT
CASSHRGRNQPQHF
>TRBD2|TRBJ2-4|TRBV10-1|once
TGCGCCAGCAGTGACTCAGGACTAGCGGGAGAATGGTACATTCAGTACTTC
CASSDSGLAGEWYIQYF
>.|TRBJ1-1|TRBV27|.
TGTGCCAGCAGTAAATCGTCATTGGCGGGCAACACTGAAGCTTTCTTT
CASSKSSLAGNTEAFF
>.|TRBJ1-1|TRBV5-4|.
TGTGCCAGCAGCTTGGGAGGGATGAACACTGAAGCTTTCTTT
CASSLGGMNTEAFF
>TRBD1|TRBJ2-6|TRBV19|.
TGTGCCAGTAGTGGCAGGGACAGGGGTAGCTCTGGGGCCAACGTCCTGACTTTC
CASSGRDRGSSGANVLTF
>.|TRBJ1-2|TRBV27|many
TGTGCCAGCAGTCCGGGATCGGGGGGGCTAGATGGCTACACCTTC
CASSPGSGGLDGYTF
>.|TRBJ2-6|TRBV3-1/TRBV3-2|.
TGTGCCAGCAGGGAGAGGGGCAGGGGTGTCTCTGGGGCCAACGTCCTGACTTTC
CASRERGRGVSGANVLTF
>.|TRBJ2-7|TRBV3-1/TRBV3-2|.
TGTGCCAGCAGCCTCAGGGACGAGCAGTACTTC
CASSLRDEQYF
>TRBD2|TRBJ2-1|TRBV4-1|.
TGCGCCAGCAGCCAAGATTGGGCTAGCGGGGGAAACGAGCAGTTCTTC
CASSQDWASGGNEQFF